Shown below are 15 T cell receptor beta chains from a single sample sequenced in a study of identical twins (dated by TCRdb to 2016 to 2017). Library method: 5' RACE. The instrument given in TCRdb is Illumina HiSeq 2000. The raw public reads went through TCRdb reprocessing: fastp at Q25, MiXCR clone calling, in-frame beta chains kept. Rows matching on CDR3 protein sequence are summarized as one entry with the most common DNA and genes. Here the sample has 650,000 to 750,000 distinct CDR3 sequences; around 20% occur a single time. The ten most abundant clones make up approximately 4.5% of the sample. These data also featured in a second study, about T cells expressing NK-cell markers.

Sequenced: PBMCs. The receptor source for this set is a woman aged 18-35 years in good health.

The chain uses TRBV5-1 and TRBJ1-2; 9 nucleotides line up with TRBD1. CDR1 and CDR2 (germline): SGHRS, YFSETQ. The CDR3 covers 16 residues. J was trimmed by 8 bases and V by 4 bases; bases with no gene match: 15. The CDR3 is CASSPAPGQGLRGYTF. DNA of the CDR3: TGCGCCAGCAGCCCGGCCCCGGGACAGGGCCTGCGGGGCTACACCTTC.

V gene TRBV6-1 combines with J gene TRBJ2-7; D might be TRBD1 or TRBD2, each matching 5 bases. The CDR3 runs to 15 residues. Germline loops: CDR1 MNHNS, CDR2 SASEGT. Trimming removed 8 bases at V and 2 bases at J, with 19 bases between. The chain's CDR3 is CASSGREMGTYEQYF. The CDR3 bases are TGTGCCAGCTCAGGCAGGGAGATGGGGACCTACGAGCAGTACTTC.

This clonotype was observed a handful of times. The V call is TRBV28, the J call TRBJ2-4; D ambiguous. The CDR3 is 11 amino acids. V was shortened by 8 bases and J by 2 bases, with 4 bases between the two germline ends. The V gene's germline CDR1 is MDHEN and CDR2 SYDVKM. CDR3 nucleotides: TGTGCCAGCGCATCCAAAAACATTCAGTACTTC. The encoded protein is CASASKNIQYF.

The chain couples TRBV5-6 to TRBJ2-3; a weak D match, TRBD1 (5 bases). The CDR3 extends over 12 amino acids. The germline V gene has CDR1 SGHDT and CDR2 YYEEEE. V lost 4 bases to trimming and J lost 6 bases, with 9 bases between them. The CDR3 here is CASSQAGDTQYF. The CDR3 nucleotides read TGTGCCAGCAGCCAAGCAGGGGATACGCAGTATTTT.

This clonotype has a handful of counts. The chain combines TRBV12-3 or TRBV12-4 with TRBJ2-5; D might be TRBD1 (6 bases). V lost 3 bases and J 1 base, leaving 12 bases between the germline ends. CDR3 length: 15 amino acids. CDR3 nucleotide sequence: TGTGCCAGCAGTTTCAGGGGTGGAAGCCAAGAGACCCAGTACTTC. It is translated as CASSFRGGSQETQYF.

This clonotype has only a few counts. The J gene is TRBJ2-2, the V gene TRBV7-6; 10 bases fit TRBD1. Germline V gives CDR1 SGHVS, CDR2 FNYEAQ. V gave up 5 bases and J gave up 6 bases; unmatched junction bases: 6. The CDR3 length is 15 residues. CDR3 in DNA: TGTGCCAGCAGCCCGACAGGGGGCGTAGCCGGGGAGCTGTTTTTT. As protein: CASSPTGGVAGELFF.

This chain links TRBV5-1 with TRBJ2-7; 7 bases are shared with TRBD1. Germline V gene lookup returns CDR1 SGHRS and CDR2 YFSETQ. This CDR3 comprises 14 residues. J lost 3 bases, V lost 4 bases, and 7 bases had no gene match. The CDR3 DNA reads TGCGCCAGCAGCGCCGGACAGGCCTACTACGAGCAGTACTTC. Protein: CASSAGQAYYEQYF.

This clonotype was picked up a small number of times. The chain recombines TRBV4-3 with TRBJ1-1; no clear D. V was shortened by 1 base and J by 8 bases, with 8 bases between the two germline ends. Germline V gene data show CDR1 as LGHNA and CDR2 as YSLEER. CDR3 size: 12 residues. CDR3 nucleotides: TGCGCCAGCAGCCAAGGGTCGTCAGAAGCTTTCTTT. This sequence encodes CASSQGSSEAFF.

The chain carries TRBV7-2 and TRBJ1-5; D gene ambiguous. Trimming took off 1 base at V and 6 bases at J, with 10 bases between the two ends. The germline gives CDR1 SGHTA, CDR2 FQGNSA. This CDR3 spans 14 amino acids. The CDR3 reads CASSLGRQSQPQHF. CDR3 nucleotide sequence: TGTGCCAGCAGCTTAGGGCGTCAGTCTCAGCCCCAGCATTTT.

This clonotype has a handful of counts. This chain links TRBV20-1 with TRBJ1-2; D gene ambiguous. CDR1 and CDR2 (germline): DFQATT, SNEGSKA (reference sequence). The CDR3 sequence is 12 residues long. Between the trimmed V and J ends, which lost 3 bases and 5 bases, there was a span of 10 bases. CDR3 sequence reads: CSARTEEYGYTF. DNA of the CDR3: TGCAGTGCTAGGACGGAAGAATATGGCTACACCTTC.

The CDR3 DNA reads TGTGCCAGCAGCTCCGGAGGGGACTCCTACGAGCAGTACTTC. Translated, it gives CASSSGGDSYEQYF. The V call is TRBV13, the J call TRBJ2-7, with D possibly TRBD2 on 6 matching bases. The germline V gene has CDR1 PRHDT and CDR2 FYEKMQ (reference sequence). V shed 4 bases and J shed 0 bases, with 10 bases lying between them. This CDR3 is 14 amino acids long.

The rearrangement links TRBV23-1 to TRBJ2-7; D is unresolved. TRBV23-1 is given ORF status, its function remaining uncertain. The V and J ends lost 11 bases and 4 bases respectively, with 12 bases between them. CDR3 length equals 11 residues. The CDR3 DNA sequence: TGCGCCCTGTTGATCGGATACGAGCAGTACTTC. Translating it yields CALLIGYEQYF.

The J gene is TRBJ2-3, the V gene TRBV2, with 9 bases lining up with TRBD2. This CDR3 spans 17 amino acids. Germline CDR1 is SNHLY and CDR2 is FYNNEI. V lost 0 bases, J lost 6 bases, and 10 bases stayed unmatched. The CDR3 bases are TGTGCCAGCAGTGAAGCGCAAATGCGGGGGGGCTTGGATACGCAGTATTTT. It codes for CASSEAQMRGGLDTQYF.

The chain uses TRBV6-1 and TRBJ2-3, with a weak D call TRBD2 (6 bases). Germline CDR1 is MNHNS and CDR2 is SASEGT. V was shortened by 9 bases and J by 4 bases, with 14 bases between the two germline ends. There are 13 residues in the CDR3. The CDR3 DNA is TGTGCCAGTACGGGGGAACGGTCAGATACGCAGTATTTT. It encodes CASTGERSDTQYF.

V is TRBV6-1 and J is TRBJ2-1; D possibly corresponds to TRBD1 (8 bases). Trimming stripped 7 bases from V and 7 bases from J, with 14 bases between. Germline V gene lookup returns CDR1 MNHNS and CDR2 SASEGT. CDR3 length equals 13 residues. The CDR3 loop reads CASIGQGGNEQFF. The CDR3 DNA follows: TGTGCCAGCATAGGACAGGGAGGGAATGAGCAGTTCTTC.